This T cell receptor (beta chain) was documented in a study of cytomegalovirus exposure and HLA in healthy donors. Per the germline V gene, CDR1 is SGDLS and CDR2 is YYNGEE. V lost 3 bases, J lost 5 bases, and 11 bases stayed unmatched. The CDR3 is 17 residues long. This clone was detected once. The PCR made use of 60 Vbeta and 13 Jbeta primers. Here immunoSEQ multiplex PCR was the method, and the copy in TCRdb shows in-frame clones only, minus some. Here the sample spans about 130,000 clones, about three quarters being singletons. The sample comprised PBMCs. The chain links TRBV9 to TRBJ2-1, with 10 bases identical to TRBD2. This TCR was recovered from a human donor in good health. CDR3 protein: CASSAGVGLAGDNEQFF. The DNA of the CDR3 is TGTGCCAGCAGCGCCGGGGTAGGGCTAGCGGGGGACAATGAGCAGTTCTTC.